A single sample gave rise to the 18 T cell receptor beta chains below, sequenced in a study of OX40 agonist ivuxolimab in advanced cancers. Sequencing was performed with immunoSEQ multiplex PCR; in TCRdb, only in-frame clones are kept and a portion is missing. Of 94,000 or so clones in the sample, less than 85% were seen once. The specimen was CD4+ or CD8+ T cells sorted from blood, collected in a trial of the OX40 agonist ivuxolimab. All receptors derive from an adult with an advanced solid tumor such as melanoma, head and neck, liver or kidney cancer.

The chain uses TRBV30 and TRBJ2-3; D not certain. The CDR3 loop spans 15 amino acids. In germline, CDR1 is GTSNPN, CDR2 SVGIG (reference sequence). Trimming left V 4 bases short and J 5 bases short, with 19 bases between. The CDR3 reads CAWTPQLTGKDTQYF. The CDR3 region has the DNA TGTGCCTGGACTCCACAACTGACTGGGAAAGATACGCAGTATTTT.

This rearrangement joins TRBV19 to TRBJ1-2; a possible D gene is TRBD1 (5 bases). Trimming took off 5 bases at V and 3 bases at J, with 7 bases between the two ends. This CDR3 spans 12 amino acids. CDR1 and CDR2 from the germline V gene are LNHDA and SQIVND (reference sequence). CDR3 region: CASSGGYYGYTF. The CDR3 nucleotides read TGTGCCAGTAGTGGGGGGTACTATGGCTACACCTTC.

This clone was seen once. This chain uses TRBV7-9 with TRBJ2-5; 7 bases fit TRBD1. V lost 3 bases and J lost 7; bases outside the gene matches: 14. The CDR3 length is 16 residues. Germline CDR1 is SEHNR and CDR2 is FQNEAQ (reference sequence). DNA of the CDR3: TGTGCCAGCAGCTTCGCCCTCGACAGGGCTCGTGGGACCCAGTACTTC. It codes for CASSFALDRARGTQYF.

The chain recombines TRBV10-3 with TRBJ2-7, with D perhaps TRBD1 (6 bases). The CDR3 is made up of 17 amino acids. Trimming cost V 5 bases and J 2 bases, with 22 bases left between them. Germline V gene sequence: CDR1 ENHRY, CDR2 SYGVKD. CDR3 region: CAISLSSTGKKTYEQYF. CDR3 DNA sequence: TGTGCCATCAGTCTATCTAGTACAGGGAAAAAAACCTACGAGCAGTACTTC.

The chain is built from TRBV5-4 and TRBJ1-2; TRBD1 agrees at 8 bases. Germline CDR1 is SGHNT and CDR2 is YYREEE (reference sequence). The V and J ends lost 4 bases and 7 bases, in that order; junction bases with no gene match: 9. This CDR3 is built from 14 residues. The CDR3 spells CASSTRTGKAGYTF. In DNA form, the CDR3 reads TGTGCCAGCAGCACCCGGACAGGGAAAGCTGGCTACACCTTC.

The J gene is TRBJ1-1, the V gene TRBV12-5; weak D call: TRBD1 (5 bases). The CDR3 totals 14 residues. Germline V gene lookup returns CDR1 LGHNT and CDR2 FRNRAP. V lost 3 bases and J lost 1, with 9 bases in between. The CDR3 here is CASGFGQGNTEAFF. The CDR3 DNA reads as TGTGCTAGTGGTTTTGGTCAGGGGAACACTGAAGCTTTCTTT.

The J gene is TRBJ2-2, the V gene TRBV4-2, with D maybe TRBD2 (5 bases). From germline, CDR1 is LGHNA and CDR2 YNFKEQ. The V gene lost 2 bases and the J gene lost 6 bases, with 10 bases spanning the gap. This CDR3 is 14 amino acids long. The CDR3 reads CASSQPRAAGELFF. CDR3 bases: TGTGCCAGCAGCCAACCTAGAGCGGCCGGGGAGCTGTTTTTT.

The chain joins TRBV7-2 to TRBJ2-7; D perhaps matches TRBD2 (7 bases). From germline, CDR1 is SGHTA and CDR2 FQGNSA. This CDR3 spans 13 amino acids. Between the trimmed V and J ends, which lost 3 bases and 2 bases, there was a span of 8 bases. The CDR3 reads CASSLGGPYEQYF. In DNA form, the CDR3 reads TGTGCCAGCAGCTTGGGGGGGCCCTACGAGCAGTACTTC.

The V gene is TRBV10-3, the J gene TRBJ2-3; D gene ambiguous. Germline loops: CDR1 ENHRY, CDR2 SYGVKD. This CDR3 region has 16 residues. The V end was cut by 2 bases, the J end by 1 base, with 13 bases between. The CDR3 nucleotides read TGTGCCATCAGTGAGGATCGCAGCACCCGCACAGATACGCAGTATTTT. This gives the protein CAISEDRSTRTDTQYF.

The V gene is TRBV5-1, the J gene TRBJ2-5; the D call may be TRBD1 or TRBD2 (5 bases each). CDR1 is SGHRS and CDR2 is YFSETQ in the germline V gene. The V gene lost 4 bases and the J gene lost 5 bases, with 15 bases spanning the gap. The CDR3 is 14 residues long. This chain's CDR3 is CASSRGPLGETQYF. The DNA of the CDR3 is TGCGCCAGCAGCCGGGGACCCTTGGGGGAGACCCAGTACTTC. Filled out from reference TRBV5-1 and TRBJ2-5, the complete variable domain reads KAGVTQTPRYLIKTRGQQVTLSCSPISGHRSVSWYQQTPGQGLQFLFEYFSETQRNKGNFPGRFSGRQFSNSRSEMNVSTLELGDSALYLCASSRGPLGETQYFGPGTRLLVL.

V usage is TRBV19 and J usage is TRBJ2-1, with D unclear. The CDR3 has 13 residues. CDR1 is LNHDA, CDR2 SQIVND, per germline (reference sequence). Trimming removed 8 bases at V and 2 bases at J, with 10 bases between. The CDR3 DNA reads as TGTGCCAGTTCTGGATGGACCTACAATGAGCAGTTCTTC. Its translation: CASSGWTYNEQFF.

The count of this clone is one. J is TRBJ2-5 and V is TRBV12-5, with D hard to call. The CDR3 loop spans 16 amino acids. The V end lost 1 base, the J end lost 1 base, and 13 bases lay between the germline ends. Germline V gives CDR1 LGHNT, CDR2 FRNRAP. The CDR3 nucleotides read TGTGCTAGTGGTTTGGCCCTCCCGGGTACCCAAGAGACCCAGTACTTC. Amino acids: CASGLALPGTQETQYF. Together with reference TRBV12-5 and TRBJ2-5, the CDR3 gives the full variable domain: DARVTQTPRHKVTEMGQEVTMRCQPILGHNTVFWYRQTMMQGLELLAYFRNRAPLDDSGMPKDRFSAEMPDATLATLKIQPSEPRDSAVYFCASGLALPGTQETQYFGPGTRLLVL.

This clone was counted a single time. The genes are TRBV4-3 and TRBJ2-7, with D unclear. This CDR3 region has 16 residues. Trimming shortened V by 5 bases and J by 3 bases, and 20 bases separated the two germline ends. Germline V gene lookup returns CDR1 LGHNA and CDR2 YSLEER. CDR3 DNA: TGCGCCAGCAGCGCATACTATCTGAGGACGTACTACGAGCAGTACTTC. Encoded protein: CASSAYYLRTYYEQYF.

The chain combines TRBV12-2 with TRBJ1-1; the table names TRBD1, a call not compared with the DNA. TRBV12-2 is designated a pseudogene. CDR3 length: 16 residues. CDR3 loop: CASRLGPGALNTEAFF. DNA of the CDR3: TGTGCAAGTCGCTTAGGGCCAGGGGCTTTGAACACTGAAGCTTTCTTT.

This clone was detected only once. The V gene is TRBV19, the J gene TRBJ2-2; possibly TRBD2 for D (6 bases). Germline lookup yields CDR1 LNHDA and CDR2 SQIVND (reference sequence). The CDR3 extends over 15 amino acids. Trimming took 1 base from V and 7 from J, leaving 13 bases between them. The DNA of the CDR3 is TGTGCCAGTAGTATAGTAACTCTCGGGGGCGGGGAGCTGTTTTTT. Residues: CASSIVTLGGGELFF.

The J gene is TRBJ1-3, the V gene TRBV7-2; TRBD1 agrees at 7 bases. Germline-derived CDR1 and CDR2 are SGHTA and FQGNSA. Unmatched junction bases numbered 14, after V lost 4 bases and J lost 2 bases. The CDR3 covers 18 residues. The CDR3 DNA is TGTGCCAGCAGCTCCCCGAGACAGGGCCAAAACCCTGGAAACACCATATATTTT. Its translation is CASSSPRQGQNPGNTIYF.

The genes are TRBV30 and TRBJ2-5; 12 bases are shared with TRBD1. TRBJ2-7 matches the DNA end more closely, so the J call is doubtful. Germline lookup yields CDR1 GTSNPN and CDR2 SVGIG (reference sequence). The CDR3 consists of 14 residues. CDR3 in DNA: TGTGCCTGTGACCCCGGGACAGGGGGCGACGAGCAGTACTTC. Translated, it gives CACDPGTGGDEQYF.

This clone was seen only once. The genes are TRBV5-4 and TRBJ1-1; 7 positions match TRBD1. V was pared by 4 bases and J by 5 bases, with 5 bases of the junction left unmatched. Per the germline V gene, CDR1 is SGHNT and CDR2 is YYREEE (reference sequence). The CDR3 length is 13 residues. As DNA, the CDR3 is TGTGCCAGCAGCCGGGACAGTCTTACTGAAGCTTTCTTT. Translation: CASSRDSLTEAFF.